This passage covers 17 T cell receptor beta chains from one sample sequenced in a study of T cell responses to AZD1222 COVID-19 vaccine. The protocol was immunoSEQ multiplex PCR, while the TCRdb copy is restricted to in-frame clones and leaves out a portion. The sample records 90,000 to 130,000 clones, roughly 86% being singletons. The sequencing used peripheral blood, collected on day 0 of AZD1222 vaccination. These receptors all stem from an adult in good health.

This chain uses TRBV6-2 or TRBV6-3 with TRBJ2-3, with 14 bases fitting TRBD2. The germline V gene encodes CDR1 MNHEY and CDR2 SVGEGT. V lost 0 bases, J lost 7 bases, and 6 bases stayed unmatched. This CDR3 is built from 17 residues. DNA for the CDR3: TGTGCCAGCAGTTACTCGACGGGACTAGCGGGGGAGAATACGCAGTATTTT. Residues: CASSYSTGLAGENTQYF.

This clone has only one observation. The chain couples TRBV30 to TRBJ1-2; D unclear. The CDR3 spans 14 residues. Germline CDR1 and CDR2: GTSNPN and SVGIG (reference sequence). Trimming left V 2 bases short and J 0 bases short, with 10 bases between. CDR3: CAWSFALTNYGYTF. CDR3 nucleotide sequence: TGTGCCTGGAGTTTTGCGCTTACTAACTATGGCTACACCTTC.

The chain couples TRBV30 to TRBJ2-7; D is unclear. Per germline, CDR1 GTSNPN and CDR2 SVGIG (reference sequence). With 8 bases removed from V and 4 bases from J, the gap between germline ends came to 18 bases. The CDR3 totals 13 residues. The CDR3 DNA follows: TGTGCCATAGACGGTTCCCAACCTTACGAGCAGTACTTC. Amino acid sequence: CAIDGSQPYEQYF.

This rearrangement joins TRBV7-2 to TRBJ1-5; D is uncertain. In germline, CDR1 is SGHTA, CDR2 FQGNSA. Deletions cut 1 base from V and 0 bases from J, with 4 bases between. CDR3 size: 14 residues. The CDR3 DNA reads TGTGCCAGCAGCTTAGTGATTAGCAATCAGCCCCAGCATTTT. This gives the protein CASSLVISNQPQHF. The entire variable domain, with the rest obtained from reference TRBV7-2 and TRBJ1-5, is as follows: GAGVSQSPSNKVTEKGKDVELRCDPISGHTALYWYRQSLGQGLEFLIYFQGNSAPDKSGLPSDRFSAERTGGSVSTLTIQRTQQEDSAVYLCASSLVISNQPQHFGDGTRLSIL.

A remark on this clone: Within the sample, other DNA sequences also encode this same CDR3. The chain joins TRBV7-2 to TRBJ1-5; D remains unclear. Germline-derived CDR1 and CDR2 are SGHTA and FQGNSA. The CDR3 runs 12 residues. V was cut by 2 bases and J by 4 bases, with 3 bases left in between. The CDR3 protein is CASSLLNQPQHF. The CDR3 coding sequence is TGTGCCAGCAGCTTATTGAATCAGCCCCAGCATTTT.

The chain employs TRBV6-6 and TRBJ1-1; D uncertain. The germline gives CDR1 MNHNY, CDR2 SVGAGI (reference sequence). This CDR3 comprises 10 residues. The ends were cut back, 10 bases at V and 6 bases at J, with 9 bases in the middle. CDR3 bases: TGTGCCACCGGGTGGGCTGAAGCTTTCTTT. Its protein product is CATGWAEAFF.

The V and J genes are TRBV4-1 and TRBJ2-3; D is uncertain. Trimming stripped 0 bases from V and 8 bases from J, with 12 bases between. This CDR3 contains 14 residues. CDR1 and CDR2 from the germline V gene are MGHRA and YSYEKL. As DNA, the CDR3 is TGCGCCAGCAGCCAAGATGGGATGCCGGGTACGCAGTATTTT. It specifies CASSQDGMPGTQYF.

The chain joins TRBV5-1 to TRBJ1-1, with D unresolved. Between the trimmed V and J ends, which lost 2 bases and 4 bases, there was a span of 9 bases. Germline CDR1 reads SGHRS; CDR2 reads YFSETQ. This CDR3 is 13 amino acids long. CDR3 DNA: TGCGCCAGCAGCTTAGAGGGAGGCACTGAAGCTTTCTTT. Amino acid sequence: CASSLEGGTEAFF.

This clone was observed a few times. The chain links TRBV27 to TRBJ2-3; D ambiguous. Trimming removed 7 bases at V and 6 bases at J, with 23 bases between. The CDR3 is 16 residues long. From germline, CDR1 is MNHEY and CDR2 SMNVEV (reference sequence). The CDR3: CASTPIHGPSTDTQYF. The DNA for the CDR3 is TGTGCCAGCACCCCGATTCATGGTCCATCGACCGATACGCAGTATTTT.

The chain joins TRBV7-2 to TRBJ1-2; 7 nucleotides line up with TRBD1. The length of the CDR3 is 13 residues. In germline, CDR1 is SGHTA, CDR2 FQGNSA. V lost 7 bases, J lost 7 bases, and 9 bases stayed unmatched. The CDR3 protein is CASTNRQGGGYTF. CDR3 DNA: TGTGCCAGCACCAATAGACAGGGCGGTGGCTACACCTTC.

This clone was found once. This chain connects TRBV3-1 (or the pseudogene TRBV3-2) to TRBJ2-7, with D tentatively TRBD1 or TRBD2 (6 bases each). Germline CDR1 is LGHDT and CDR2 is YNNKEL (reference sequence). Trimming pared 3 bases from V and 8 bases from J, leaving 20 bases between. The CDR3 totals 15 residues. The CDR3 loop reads CASSHSGASPSKQYF. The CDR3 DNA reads TGTGCCAGCAGCCATTCGGGGGCTAGCCCCTCCAAGCAGTACTTC.

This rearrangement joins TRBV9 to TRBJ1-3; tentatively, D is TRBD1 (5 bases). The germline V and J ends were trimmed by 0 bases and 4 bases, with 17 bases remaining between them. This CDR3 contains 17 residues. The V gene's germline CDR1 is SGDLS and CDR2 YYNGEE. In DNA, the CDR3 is TGTGCCAGCAGCGTAGGCCCCGCCAGGGCGGTAGGAAACACCATATATTTT. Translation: CASSVGPARAVGNTIYF.

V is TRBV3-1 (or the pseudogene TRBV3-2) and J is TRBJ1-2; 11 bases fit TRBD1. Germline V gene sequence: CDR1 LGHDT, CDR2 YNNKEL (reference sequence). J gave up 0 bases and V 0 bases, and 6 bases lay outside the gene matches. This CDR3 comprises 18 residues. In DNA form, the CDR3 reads TGTGCCAGCAGCCAAGAACCGGGACAGGGGGGGACTAACTATGGCTACACCTTC. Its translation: CASSQEPGQGGTNYGYTF.

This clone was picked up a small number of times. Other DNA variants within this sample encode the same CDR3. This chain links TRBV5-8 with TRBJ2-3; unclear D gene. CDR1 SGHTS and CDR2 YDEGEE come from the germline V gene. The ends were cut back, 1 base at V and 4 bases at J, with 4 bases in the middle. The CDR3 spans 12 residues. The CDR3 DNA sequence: TGTGCCAGCAGCTTGAGGGCAGATACGCAGTATTTT. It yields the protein CASSLRADTQYF. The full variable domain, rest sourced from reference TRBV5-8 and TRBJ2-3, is EAGVTQSPTHLIKTRGQQATLRCSPISGHTSVYWYQQALGLGLQFLLWYDEGEERNRGNFPPRFSGRQFPNYSSELNVNALELEDSALYLCASSLRADTQYFGPGTRLTVL.

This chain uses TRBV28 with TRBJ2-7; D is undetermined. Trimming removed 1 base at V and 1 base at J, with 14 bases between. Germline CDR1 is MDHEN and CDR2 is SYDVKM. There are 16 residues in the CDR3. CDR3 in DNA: TGTGCCAGCAGTTTATTGACGGGCGGCCAGTCCTACGAGCAGTACTTC. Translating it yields CASSLLTGGQSYEQYF.

CDR3 sequence (DNA): TGTGCTAGTGGTTTTGGGACTAGCGGGCTTGAGCAGTTCTTC. It specifies CASGFGTSGLEQFF. The chain recombines TRBV12-5 with TRBJ2-1, with 12 nucleotides matching TRBD2. The CDR3 extends over 14 amino acids. Germline trimming cut 3 bases from V and 9 bases from J; bases unmatched to any gene: 3. Germline V lookup: CDR1 LGHNT, CDR2 FRNRAP.

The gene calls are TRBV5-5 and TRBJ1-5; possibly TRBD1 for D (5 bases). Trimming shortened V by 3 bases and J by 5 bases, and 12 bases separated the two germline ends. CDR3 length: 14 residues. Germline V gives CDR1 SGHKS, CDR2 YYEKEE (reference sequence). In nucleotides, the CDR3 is TGTGCCAGCAGCTCCGGGGCGGGGGATCAGCCCCAGCATTTT. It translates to CASSSGAGDQPQHF. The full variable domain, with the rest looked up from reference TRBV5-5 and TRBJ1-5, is DAGVTQSPTHLIKTRGQQVTLRCSPISGHKSVSWYQQVLGQGPQFIFQYYEKEERGRGNFPDRFSARQFPNYSSELNVNALLLGDSALYLCASSSGAGDQPQHFGDGTRLSIL.